Presented here are 11 T cell receptor beta chains from one specimen sequenced in a study of tumor and adjacent non-tumor tissue in lung cancer (dated 2018 in TCRdb). The library was generated by multiplex PCR. The sequencing machine was an Illumina HiSeq 2500. TCRbeta libraries were constructed through three rounds of nested PCR with primers (Table S4) according to protocols modified from ARM-PCR. TCRdb ran its own pipeline on the public reads, namely fastp trimming at Q25 and MiXCR clone calling, and kept in-frame beta chains. One record per CDR3 amino acid sequence lists the most common genes and DNA. The sample includes about 110,000 distinct CDR3 sequences, with around 57% observed a single time. Of the sample, 19% is held by the ten largest clones. RNA was isolated from bulk unsorted tissue, and RNA quality was assessed with a NanoDrop ND-1000 and an Agilent 2100. Distant non-tumor tissue taken more than 3 cm from the tumor edge was used as the normal lung sample.

The sequenced material came from distant non-tumor lung tissue. Source of these receptors: a man aged 55-75 years with non-small cell lung cancer.

Concerning this clonotype itself: Its ends do not fully match the called genes, so a read error is possible. The V call is TRBV12-3 or TRBV12-4, the J call TRBJ1-6, with TRBD1 identical over 7 bases. This CDR3 spans 16 amino acids. The CDR3 loop is CASSRQGYGVNSPPHF. The CDR3 nucleotides are TGTGCCAGTAGCCGACAGGGTTACGGTGTCAATTCACCCCCCCACTTT.

This clonotype is categorized as medium-sized. The rearrangement joins TRBV4-2 to TRBJ2-1; the match to TRBD2 covers 16 bases. Germline V gene lookup returns CDR1 LGHNA and CDR2 YNFKEQ. This CDR3 region has 17 residues. V gave up 5 bases and J gave up 10 bases; unmatched junction bases: 11. CDR3 loop: CASSVSGTSGRGSEQFF. The CDR3 region has the DNA TGTGCCAGCAGCGTGTCCGGGACTAGCGGGAGGGGTTCCGAGCAGTTCTTC.

This clonotype came up once. The chain carries TRBV7-9 and TRBJ1-5; possibly TRBD1 for D (6 bases). The V gene lost 4 bases and the J gene lost 3 bases, with 13 bases spanning the gap. This CDR3 comprises 15 residues. The germline CDR1 and CDR2 sequences are SEHNR and FQNEAQ (reference sequence). CDR3 sequence: CASSSGHWANQPQHF. CDR3 coding DNA: TGTGCCAGCAGCTCGGGACATTGGGCCAATCAGCCCCAGCATTTT.

In the case of this clonotype: Its ends do not fully match the called genes, so a read error is possible. CDR3 region: CASSPGRGQETQYF. For the CDR3, the DNA is TGTGCCAGCAGTCCCGGACGGGGACAAGAGACCCAATACTTC. The chain uses TRBV12-3 or TRBV12-4 and TRBJ2-5; weak D call: TRBD1 (6 bases). CDR3 length: 14 amino acids.

For this clonotype: The junction and the germline gene differ at one end; a read error may be behind it. J is TRBJ1-5 and V is TRBV29-1; TRBD1 is a possible D gene (6 bases). TRBJ2-3 matches the DNA end more closely, so the J call is doubtful. This CDR3 comprises 11 residues. CDR1 and CDR2 (germline): SQVTM, ANQGSEA. The CDR3 region is CGVESGALQYF. CDR3 nucleotides: TGCGGCGTTGAGTCAGGGGCGCTCCAGTATTTT.

This clonotype was recorded at least ten times. V gene TRBV6-2 or TRBV6-3 combines with J gene TRBJ2-5, with a tentative D call TRBD1 (5 bases). Germline V gene lookup returns CDR1 MNHEY and CDR2 SVGEGT. V was cut by 5 bases and J by 4 bases, with 8 bases left in between. This CDR3 region has 12 residues. The CDR3 coding sequence is TGTGCCAGCAGTGATAGGGGAGAGACCCAGTACTTC. Its protein is CASSDRGETQYF.

In regard to this clonotype: This may stem from a read error, because a much larger clone lies one nucleotide away. The chain combines TRBV11-2 with TRBJ1-1; a weak D match, TRBD1 (6 bases). Per the germline V gene, CDR1 is SGHAT and CDR2 is FQNNGV. Between the trimmed V and J ends, which lost 3 bases and 4 bases, there was a span of 12 bases. The CDR3 runs to 14 residues. The CDR3 region is CASSFIRGFTEAFF. The CDR3 nucleotides read TGTGCCAGCAGCTTTATCAGGGGTTTCACTGAAGCTTTCTTT.

About this clonotype itself: A read error may produce the germline difference seen at one junction end. The rearrangement links TRBV6-2 or TRBV6-3 to TRBJ2-2, with D possibly matching TRBD2 (6 bases). CDR1 is MNHEY, CDR2 SVGEGT, per germline. This CDR3 contains 15 residues. CDR3: CTGSPFGGVTGGLFF. CDR3 in DNA: TGTACCGGCAGCCCCTTTGGGGGAGTCACCGGGGGGCTGTTTTTT.

The chain has TRBV29-1 and TRBJ1-2; no firm D call. The CDR3 spans 11 residues. V was clipped by 4 bases and J by 1 base, with 4 bases between them. Germline values: CDR1 SQVTM, CDR2 ANQGSEA. CDR3 amino acids: CSVAINYGYTF. The CDR3 DNA follows: TGCAGCGTTGCAATTAACTATGGCTACACCTTC. The full variable domain, in which reference TRBV29-1 and TRBJ1-2 provide the parts outside the CDR3, is SAVISQKPSRDICQRGTSLTIQCQVDSQVTMMFWYRQQPGQSLTLIATANQGSEATYESGFVIDKFPISRPNLTFSTLTVSNMSPEDSSIYLCSVAINYGYTFGSGTRLTVV.

This clonotype has only one observation. A single base separates this from a much larger clone, so it may be a read error. V and J are TRBV28 and TRBJ2-5; D is unresolved. CDR3 size: 12 residues. CDR1 and CDR2 from the germline V gene are MDHEN and SYDVKM. V was pared by 6 bases and J by 5 bases, with 10 bases between. CDR3 sequence reads: CASSRSLETQYF. The CDR3 nucleotides read TGTGCCAGCAGCAGGAGCCTGGAGACCCAGTACTTC.

The V call is TRBV6-5, the J call TRBJ2-7; 7 bases map to TRBD1. Looked up from germline, CDR1 is MNHEY and CDR2 is SVGAGI. The V segment lost 7 bases and the J segment 2 bases; nucleotides outside the gene matches: 11. The CDR3 covers 15 residues. CDR3 residues: CASMAGTAQTYEQYF. CDR3 nucleotides: TGTGCCAGCATGGCTGGGACAGCCCAGACCTACGAGCAGTACTTC.